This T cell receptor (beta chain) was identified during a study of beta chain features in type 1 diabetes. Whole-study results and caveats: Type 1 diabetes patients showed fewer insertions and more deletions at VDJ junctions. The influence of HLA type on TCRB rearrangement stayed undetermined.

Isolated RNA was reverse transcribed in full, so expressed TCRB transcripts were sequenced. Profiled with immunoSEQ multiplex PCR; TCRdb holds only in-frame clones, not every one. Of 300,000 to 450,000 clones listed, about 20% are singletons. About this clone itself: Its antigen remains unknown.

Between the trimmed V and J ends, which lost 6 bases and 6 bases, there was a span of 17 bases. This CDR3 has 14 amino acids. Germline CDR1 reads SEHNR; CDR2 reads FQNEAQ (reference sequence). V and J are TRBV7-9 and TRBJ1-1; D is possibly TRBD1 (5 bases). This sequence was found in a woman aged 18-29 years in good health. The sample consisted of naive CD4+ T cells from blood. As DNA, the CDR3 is TGTGCCAGCAGATCGACGTGGGGGGACTCTGAAGCTTTCTTT. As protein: CASRSTWGDSEAFF.